This TCR beta chain was identified during a study of molecular identifiers for immune sequencing clone quantification. Looking at the study overall: In replicates, RNA from roughly 21,000 or 96,000 naive CD8 cells was split five ways, four sequenced. Study-wide results and caveats: For effector cells, clones above 20 RNA copies held over 97% of molecules; for naive cells, under 1%.

After removal of 0 bases from V and 6 bases from J, the junction contained 3 bases not matched to a gene. The CDR3 consists of 15 residues. Germline V gene sequence: CDR1 SGHTA, CDR2 FQGNSA. MiXCR, applied by TCRdb to the PCR reads, yields one record per CDR3 protein. In the table there are hundreds of thousands of distinct CDR3 sequences, about 20% of which are singletons. This clonotype was recorded many times. What it binds is unknown. Sequencing input: naive CD8+ T cells from blood, with Jurkat cell RNA spiked in. Subset indicated: FACS-sorted CD8+CD4-CCR7+CD45RA+ naive T cells. V and J are TRBV7-2 and TRBJ2-1, with 9 bases that match TRBD2. This sequence was found in a human donor in good health. Some libraries in this study had Jurkat cell RNA spiked in. CDR3 nucleotides: TGTGCCAGCAGCTTAGCTCTAGCGGGAACCAATGAGCAGTTCTTC. Translated, it gives CASSLALAGTNEQFF.